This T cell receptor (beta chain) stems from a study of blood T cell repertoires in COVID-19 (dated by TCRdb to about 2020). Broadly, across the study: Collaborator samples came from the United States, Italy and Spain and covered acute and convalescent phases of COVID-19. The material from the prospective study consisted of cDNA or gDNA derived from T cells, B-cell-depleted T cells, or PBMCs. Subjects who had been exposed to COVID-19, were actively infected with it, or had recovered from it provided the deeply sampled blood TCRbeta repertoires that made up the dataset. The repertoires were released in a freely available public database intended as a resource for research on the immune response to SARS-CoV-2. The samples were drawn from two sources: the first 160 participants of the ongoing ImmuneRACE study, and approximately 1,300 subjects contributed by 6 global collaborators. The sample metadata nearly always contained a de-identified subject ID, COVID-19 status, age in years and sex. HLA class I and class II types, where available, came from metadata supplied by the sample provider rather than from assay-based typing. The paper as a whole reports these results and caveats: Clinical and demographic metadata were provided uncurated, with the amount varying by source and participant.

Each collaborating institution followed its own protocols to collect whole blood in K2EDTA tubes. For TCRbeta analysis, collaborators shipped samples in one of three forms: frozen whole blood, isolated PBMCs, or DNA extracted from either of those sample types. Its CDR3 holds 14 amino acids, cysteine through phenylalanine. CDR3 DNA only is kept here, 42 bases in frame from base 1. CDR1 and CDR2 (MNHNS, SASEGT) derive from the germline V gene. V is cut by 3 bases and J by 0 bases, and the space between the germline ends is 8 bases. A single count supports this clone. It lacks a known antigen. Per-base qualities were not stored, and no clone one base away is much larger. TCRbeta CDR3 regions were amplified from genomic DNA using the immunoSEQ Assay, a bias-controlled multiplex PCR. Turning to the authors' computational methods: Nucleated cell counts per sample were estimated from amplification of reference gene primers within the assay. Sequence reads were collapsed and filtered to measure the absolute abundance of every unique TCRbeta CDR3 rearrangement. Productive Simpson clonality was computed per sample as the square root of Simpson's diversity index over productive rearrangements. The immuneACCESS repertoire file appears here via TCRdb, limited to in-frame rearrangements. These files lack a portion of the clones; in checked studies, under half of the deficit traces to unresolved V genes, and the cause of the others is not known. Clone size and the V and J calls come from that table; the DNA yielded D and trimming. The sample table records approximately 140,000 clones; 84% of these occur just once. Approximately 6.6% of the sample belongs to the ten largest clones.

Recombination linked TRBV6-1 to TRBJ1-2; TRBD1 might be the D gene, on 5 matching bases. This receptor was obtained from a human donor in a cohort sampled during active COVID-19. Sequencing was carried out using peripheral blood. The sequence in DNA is TGTGCCAGCAGTGAGGGGCCAGCTAACTATGGCTACACCTTC. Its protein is CASSEGPANYGYTF.